The T cell receptor beta chain under discussion was sequenced for a study of shared clonotypes between healthy human individuals. Concerning this clone itself: Its specificity is not known.

Germline V gene lookup returns CDR1 SNHLY and CDR2 FYNNEI. This CDR3 is built from 13 residues. The V end was cut by 6 bases, the J end by 2 bases, with 8 bases between. Points from the study as a whole: The generation probabilities recorded for non-shared clonotypes fell below those of clonotypes shared by all four donors. Some naive CD4 clonotypes, 4.5% to 5.5%, turned up in common across a handful of donors. Estimated richness values were generally larger in naive subsets than in memory subsets.

DNA at around 210 ng, roughly 27,000 T cell genomes, went into sorted-subset replicate PCRs. TCRdb's table, derived via immunoSEQ multiplex PCR, lists solely in-frame clones and lacks some. Of millions of clones in the sample, around 90% are singletons; the top ten hold around 0.14%. This receptor was obtained from a man between 18 and 29 years old in good health. The sequencing input was naive CD4+ T cells sorted from blood. Described subset: CD45RA+ positively selected. The chain joins TRBV2 to TRBJ1-3; no firm D call. The CDR3 loop reads CASRLEAGNTIYF. Written as DNA, the CDR3 is TGTGCCAGCAGATTGGAGGCTGGAAACACCATATATTTT.